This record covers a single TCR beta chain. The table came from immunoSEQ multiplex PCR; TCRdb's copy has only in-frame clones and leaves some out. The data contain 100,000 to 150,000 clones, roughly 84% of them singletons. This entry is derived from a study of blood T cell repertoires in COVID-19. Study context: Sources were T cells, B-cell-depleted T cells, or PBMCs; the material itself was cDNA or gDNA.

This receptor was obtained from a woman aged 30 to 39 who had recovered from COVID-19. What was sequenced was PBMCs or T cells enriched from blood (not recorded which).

The CDR3 loop reads CASSSTGSNSPLHF. CDR3 nucleotide sequence: TGTGCCAGCAGCTCTACAGGGAGTAATTCACCCCTCCACTTT. The rearrangement uses TRBV7-2 and TRBJ1-6; weak D call: TRBD1 (6 bases). V was shortened by 4 bases and J by 6 bases, with 10 bases between the two germline ends. The CDR3 totals 14 residues. Germline CDR1 is SGHTA and CDR2 is FQGNSA.